This T cell receptor (beta chain) came from a study of metastatic and nonmetastatic thyroid tumors. Every patient underwent thyroid surgery untreated. TCRdb recomputed clones from the PCR reads via MiXCR. The repertoire holds around 44,000 clones, more than 25% seen once, with about 10% in the top ten. Within the sample, this clone is medium-sized. There are 15 residues in the CDR3. The junction had 13 bases not matched to a gene; V was cut back by 7 bases and J by 4 bases. Germline V lookup: CDR1 SGHRS, CDR2 YFSETQ. The rearrangement joins TRBV5-1 to TRBJ1-1; 7 positions match TRBD1. The clonotype comes from a male donor with papillary thyroid cancer or a benign thyroid nodule (not recorded which). Some clones in this sample may be carry-over from other donors' samples. The sequenced material came from blood. In DNA, the CDR3 is TGCGCCAGCCAGTACGGGACAGAAAAAACCACTGAAGCTTTCTTT. Translated, it gives CASQYGTEKTTEAFF.